Below are 26 T cell receptor beta chains sequenced from a single sample in a study of shared clonotypes between healthy human individuals. The table came from immunoSEQ multiplex PCR; TCRdb's copy has only in-frame clones and leaves some out. This sample has approximately 2,000,000 clones; 85% to 95% occur once, and the top ten carry approximately 0.4%. Input material: naive CD4+ T cells from PBMCs. Sample subset: CD45RA+ positively selected. Receptors originate from a man aged 18 to 35 in good health. Some clones in this sample may be carry-over from other donors' samples.

J is TRBJ2-4 and V is TRBV11-1; TRBD1 matches 9 bases. CDR1 and CDR2 (germline): SGHAT, FQDESV (reference sequence). CDR3 size: 15 residues. Trimming removed 4 bases from V and 7 bases from J; junction bases left unmatched: 8. CDR3 sequence (DNA): TGTGCCAGCAGCTCCCCCGCGACAGGGGGGAACATTCAGTACTTC. Amino acid sequence: CASSSPATGGNIQYF.

The CDR3: CASSSRAGFAYEQYF. The CDR3 DNA sequence: TGTGCCAGCAGTTCCCGAGCGGGATTCGCCTACGAGCAGTACTTC. The gene calls are TRBV28 and TRBJ2-7, with 7 nucleotides matching TRBD2. This CDR3 region has 15 residues. In germline, CDR1 is MDHEN, CDR2 SYDVKM. The J segment lost 2 bases and the V segment lost 4 bases, leaving 8 bases of the junction unmatched.

The chain uses TRBV7-9 and TRBJ2-5; the D is unclear. The J call is doubtful: the DNA matches TRBJ2-7 better. The germline V gene encodes CDR1 SEHNR and CDR2 FQNEAQ (reference sequence). The CDR3 spans 14 residues. The CDR3 DNA sequence: TGTGCCAGCAGCTTAAGCACCCGGACCTACGAGCAGTACTTC. It is translated as CASSLSTRTYEQYF.

The chain couples TRBV6-1 to TRBJ2-5; 13 bases fit TRBD2. Unmatched junction bases numbered 4, after V lost 1 base and J lost 2 bases. From germline, CDR1 is MNHNS and CDR2 SASEGT. The CDR3 is 17 residues long. The CDR3 reads CASSEGWGLAGQETQYF. The CDR3 coding sequence is TGTGCCAGCAGTGAAGGATGGGGACTAGCGGGACAAGAGACCCAGTACTTC.

The rearrangement links TRBV7-2 to TRBJ2-3; 7 bases fit TRBD1. V shed 4 bases and J 0 bases; nucleotides not matched to a gene: 4. The CDR3 is made up of 15 amino acids. CDR1 and CDR2 (germline): SGHTA, FQGNSA. The CDR3 nucleotides read TGTGCCAGCAGCTCGGGACAGACTAGCACAGATACGCAGTATTTT. Its protein is CASSSGQTSTDTQYF.

CDR3 sequence (DNA): TGTGCCACCAGCAGGGGGACTAGCGGGATATACAATGAGCAGTTCTTC. Protein product: CATSRGTSGIYNEQFF. This rearrangement joins TRBV15 to TRBJ2-1; 13 bases align to TRBD2. V shed 3 bases, J shed 4 bases, and the junction held 3 bases outside the gene matches. The length of the CDR3 is 16 residues. The germline gives CDR1 LNHNV, CDR2 YYDKDF (reference sequence).

V usage is TRBV2 and J usage is TRBJ1-2; no definite D call. The CDR3 consists of 11 residues. V dropped 7 bases and J dropped 7 bases, with 10 bases sitting between them. Germline-derived CDR1 and CDR2 are SNHLY and FYNNEI. The CDR3 DNA reads as TGTGCCAGCACACTCCGAGGTGGCTACACCTTC. Amino acid sequence: CASTLRGGYTF.

A remark on this clone: Other DNA sequences in the sample encode the same CDR3. V usage is TRBV20-1 and J usage is TRBJ2-1; D unclear. Germline CDR1 and CDR2: DFQATT and SNEGSKA (reference sequence). V shed 0 bases and J shed 5 bases, with 2 bases lying between them. This CDR3 comprises 11 residues. The CDR3: CSAREDNEQFF. The CDR3 DNA is TGCAGTGCTAGAGAAGACAATGAGCAGTTCTTC.

The chain combines TRBV2 with TRBJ2-1, with 7 bases lining up with TRBD1. The CDR3 spans 15 residues. Germline CDR1 reads SNHLY; CDR2 reads FYNNEI. V dropped 4 bases and J dropped 6; count of bases not matched to a gene: 9. For the CDR3, the DNA is TGTGCCAGCAGTGTATTGAGACAGGGATCCAATGAGCAGTTCTTC. Residues: CASSVLRQGSNEQFF.

The chain links TRBV5-4 to TRBJ2-5; the match to TRBD2 covers 7 bases. CDR3 size: 14 residues. V lost 3 bases and J lost 1; bases outside the gene matches: 3. In germline, CDR1 is SGHNT, CDR2 YYREEE (reference sequence). CDR3 nucleotides: TGTGCCAGCAGCTCCCCTAGCGGCCAAGAGACCCAGTACTTC. Protein product: CASSSPSGQETQYF.

The chain carries TRBV5-4 and TRBJ1-1, with D maybe TRBD1 (6 bases). Trimming shortened V by 3 bases and J by 0 bases, and 15 bases separated the two germline ends. The CDR3 extends over 16 amino acids. CDR1 is SGHNT and CDR2 is YYREEE in the germline V gene (reference sequence). The CDR3 here is CASSSDNRVMNTEAFF. CDR3 nucleotides: TGTGCCAGCAGCTCTGATAACAGGGTCATGAACACTGAAGCTTTCTTT.

The chain has TRBV28 and TRBJ1-3; tentative D call: TRBD1 (6 bases). Germline V gene lookup returns CDR1 MDHEN and CDR2 SYDVKM. Deletions cut 8 bases from V and 4 bases from J, with 9 bases between. The CDR3 extends over 12 amino acids. CDR3 sequence (DNA): TGTGCCAGCCGCAGGGGCGGAAACACCATATATTTT. As protein: CASRRGGNTIYF. Supplemented by reference TRBV28 and TRBJ1-3, the full variable domain reads DVKVTQSSRYLVKRTGEKVFLECVQDMDHENMFWYRQDPGLGLRLIYFSYDVKMKEKGDIPEGYSVSREKKERFSLILESASTNQTSMYLCASRRGGNTIYFGEGSWLTVV.

The gene calls are TRBV4-2 and TRBJ1-2, with a weak D call TRBD1 (6 bases). Looked up from germline, CDR1 is LGHNA and CDR2 is YNFKEQ. The CDR3 sequence is 16 residues long. V was pared by 0 bases and J by 4 bases, with 15 bases between. CDR3 protein: CASSQDHAGAGYGYTF. The CDR3 DNA reads as TGTGCCAGCAGCCAAGATCATGCAGGGGCAGGCTATGGCTACACCTTC.

The chain is built from TRBV7-2 and TRBJ2-3; 7 nucleotides agree with TRBD1. The germline CDR1 and CDR2 sequences are SGHTA and FQGNSA. V lost 5 bases to trimming and J lost 2 bases; unmatched junction nucleotides: 7. The CDR3 has 15 residues. The chain's CDR3 is CASSPPDRATDTQYF. CDR3 bases: TGTGCCAGCAGCCCACCAGACAGGGCCACAGATACGCAGTATTTT.

On this clone itself: The same CDR3 can be traced to other DNA sequences in this sample. J is TRBJ1-1 and V is TRBV27; D unresolved. Germline V gene sequence: CDR1 MNHEY, CDR2 SMNVEV (reference sequence). The V and J ends lost 2 bases and 2 bases respectively, with 6 bases between them. The CDR3 has 13 amino acids. Written as DNA, the CDR3 is TGTGCCAGCAGTTTAAAGAGAAACACTGAAGCTTTCTTT. Its protein is CASSLKRNTEAFF.

The V gene is TRBV5-1, the J gene TRBJ1-4; D may be TRBD1 (5 bases). The CDR3 runs 14 residues. V shed 0 bases and J shed 6 bases, with 9 bases lying between them. Per the germline V gene, CDR1 is SGHRS and CDR2 is YFSETQ. In DNA, the CDR3 is TGCGCCAGCAGCTTGGCAGGGAGGGATGAAAAACTGTTTTTT. Protein sequence: CASSLAGRDEKLFF.

CDR3 in DNA: TGTGCCAGCAGCCCTGACAGGGGGCCCTACGAGCAGTACTTC. It codes for CASSPDRGPYEQYF. The V gene is TRBV6-1, the J gene TRBJ2-7, with 10 bases that match TRBD1. The J segment lost 2 bases and the V segment lost 6 bases, leaving 4 bases of the junction unmatched. This CDR3 has 14 residues. Germline lookup yields CDR1 MNHNS and CDR2 SASEGT.

Remarks on this clone: Germline and junction disagree at one end, which may indicate a read error. This sequence joins TRBV5-4 and TRBJ2-1; a weak D match, TRBD2 (7 bases). The CDR3 extends over 15 amino acids. CDR1 and CDR2 from the germline V gene are SGHNT and YYREEE (reference sequence). DNA of the CDR3: TGTGCAAGCAGGGAGGGGGGGGAGTCCTACAATGAGCAGTTCTTC. This encodes CASREGGESYNEQFF.

In its sample, this clone was seen once. The V call is TRBV5-1, the J call TRBJ2-7; TRBD2 matches 11 bases. Germline loops: CDR1 SGHRS, CDR2 YFSETQ. The CDR3 length is 15 residues. V trimming: 5 bases; J trimming: 2 bases; junction bases outside the gene matches: 6. The CDR3, as DNA: TGCGCCAGCAGGCTAGCGGGAGGCTCCACCTACGAGCAGTACTTC. As protein: CASRLAGGSTYEQYF.

V gene TRBV4-2 combines with J gene TRBJ1-1, with TRBD1 matching 8 bases. The CDR3 length is 13 residues. Looked up from germline, CDR1 is LGHNA and CDR2 is YNFKEQ. The ends lost 5 bases at V and 8 bases at J; junction bases unmatched: 7. CDR3 sequence: CASSSRTGREAFF. In DNA form, the CDR3 reads TGTGCCAGCAGCTCCAGGACAGGGAGGGAAGCTTTCTTT.

With regard to this clone: A much larger clonotype is one base distant, so this may be a read error. This chain's CDR3 is CASSYVGIQPQHF. The CDR3 region has the DNA TGTGCCAGCAGTTACGTGGGGATTCAGCCCCAGCATTTT. V is TRBV6-6 and J is TRBJ1-5; D not certain. This CDR3 contains 13 residues. The V and J ends lost 2 bases and 6 bases respectively, with 8 bases between them. Looked up from germline, CDR1 is MNHNY and CDR2 is SVGAGI (reference sequence).

CDR3 residues: CAWSGGRRTDTQYF. Written as DNA, the CDR3 is TGTGCCTGGAGTGGTGGGAGGCGCACAGATACGCAGTATTTT. This chain links TRBV30 with TRBJ2-3; the D gene is possibly TRBD2 (6 bases). The germline CDR1 and CDR2 sequences are GTSNPN and SVGIG (reference sequence). V was shortened by 1 base and J by 1 base, with 9 bases between the two germline ends. This CDR3 region has 14 residues.

The V call is TRBV18, the J call TRBJ2-2, with D hard to call. This CDR3 is built from 13 residues. CDR1 is KGHSH, CDR2 LQKENI, per germline. Trimming removed 2 bases from V and 7 bases from J, with 8 bases in between. In DNA, the CDR3 is TGTGCCAGCTCACCATCTGGTGGCGGGGAGCTGTTTTTT. This gives the protein CASSPSGGGELFF.

This chain joins TRBV5-4 and TRBJ2-3; D assignment may be TRBD1 or TRBD2 (5 bases each). Germline CDR1 SGHNT, CDR2 YYREEE (reference sequence). V lost 3 bases and J lost 4, with 15 bases in between. There are 15 residues in the CDR3. The CDR3 sequence: CASSSPGPIPDTQYF. CDR3 in DNA: TGTGCCAGCAGCTCGCCGGGACCGATCCCAGATACGCAGTATTTT.

This chain connects TRBV2 to TRBJ2-3; 9 positions match TRBD2. After removal of 6 bases from V and 4 bases from J, the junction contained 5 bases not matched to a gene. This CDR3 spans 14 amino acids. Per the germline V gene, CDR1 is SNHLY and CDR2 is FYNNEI. CDR3 sequence reads: CASSRTSAADTQYF. In DNA, the CDR3 is TGTGCCAGCAGCCGGACTAGCGCGGCAGATACGCAGTATTTT.

The chain carries TRBV5-4 and TRBJ1-5, with 8 bases identical to TRBD1. V dropped 2 bases and J dropped 0; count of bases not matched to a gene: 4. Germline V gene sequence: CDR1 SGHNT, CDR2 YYREEE (reference sequence). This CDR3 region has 16 residues. The CDR3 reads CASSLMTGDSNQPQHF. The CDR3 DNA is TGTGCCAGCAGCTTAATGACAGGGGATAGCAATCAGCCCCAGCATTTT.